Listed below are T cell receptor beta chains from one sample, sequenced in a study of cytomegalovirus exposure and HLA in healthy donors. The data were produced by immunoSEQ multiplex PCR, yet TCRdb's version contains in-frame clones alone and is incomplete. The sample carries fewer than 250,000 clones, 79% recorded once. What was sequenced was PBMCs. The source of these receptors is a woman between 18 and 29 years old in good health and CMV-seronegative. CDR3s include the opening cysteine and the closing phenylalanine or tryptophan. D genes are given only for firm matches. Not all rows give a size; the values are once, few, many and, for expanded clones, a class.

>TRBV28|15|TRBJ1-6|TRBD1|-
CASRYGQGFRSPLHF
TGTGCCAGCAGGTATGGACAGGGATTCCGGTCACCCCTCCACTTT
>TRBV10-3|14|TRBJ1-6|-|-
CAITQGHPNSPLHF
TGTGCCATCACTCAGGGACACCCTAATTCACCCCTCCACTTT
>TRBV4-1|14|TRBJ2-1|-|-
CASSQVVRYNEQFF
TGCGCCAGCAGCCAAGTTGTCAGGTACAATGAGCAGTTCTTC
>TRBV28|16|TRBJ1-3|-|once
CASNQGLISVRNTIYF
TGTGCCAGCAACCAGGGTCTTATCAGTGTAAGAAACACCATATATTTT
>TRBV4-1|15|TRBJ2-4|-|-
CASSQDTGLGNIQYF
TGCGCCAGCAGCCAAGATACCGGACTGGGGAACATTCAGTACTTC
>TRBV2|14|TRBJ2-1|TRBD1|-
CASNRDRGSNEQFF
TGTGCCAGCAACCGGGACAGGGGAAGCAATGAGCAGTTCTTC
>TRBV5-1|17|TRBJ2-3|TRBD2|-
CASSLGTSGGITDTQYF
TGCGCCAGCAGCTTGGGGACTAGCGGGGGGATAACAGATACGCAGTATTTT
>TRBV28|14|TRBJ2-3|-|once
CASSSGLGTDTQYF
TGTGCCAGCAGTTCGGGACTTGGCACAGATACGCAGTATTTT
>TRBV6-6|15|TRBJ2-1|TRBD1|-
CASSRGTGNARMQFF
TGTGCCAGCAGTCGAGGGACAGGCAACGCTCGTATGCAGTTCTTC
>TRBV9|19|TRBJ2-1|TRBD2|-
CASSAQGGTSGRSYNEQFF
TGTGCCAGCAGCGCACAGGGAGGGACTAGCGGGAGGAGCTACAATGAGCAGTTCTTC
>TRBV1|20|TRBJ2-3|-|-
CTSSYLSKRRLANFTDTQYF
TGCACCAGCAGCTACCTTAGTAAAAGGAGACTAGCGAACTTCACAGATACGCAGTATTTT
>TRBV20-1|11|TRBJ2-7|TRBD1|-
CSGDSKGEQYF
TGCAGTGGGGACAGTAAAGGCGAGCAGTACTTC
>TRBV5-6|16|TRBJ1-6|TRBD1|-
CASSWTGESYNSPLHF
TGTGCCAGCAGCTGGACAGGGGAATCCTATAATTCACCCCTCCACTTT
>TRBV6-5|14|TRBJ2-1|TRBD1|-
CASRPQGIVNEQFF
TGTGCCAGCAGGCCACAGGGGATAGTCAATGAGCAGTTCTTC
>TRBV18|15|TRBJ1-2|TRBD1|-
CASSPPDRGLYGYTF
TGTGCCAGCTCACCTCCCGACAGGGGTCTCTATGGCTACACCTTC
>TRBV2|13|TRBJ2-7|TRBD1|-
CASTLGQGPEQYF
TGTGCCAGCACTTTAGGACAGGGCCCCGAGCAGTACTTC
>TRBV20-1|11|TRBJ2-7|-|-
CSAIISGEQYF
TGCAGTGCTATCATATCGGGCGAGCAGTACTTC
>TRBV2|13|TRBJ2-1|-|-
CASSGTDYNEQFF
TGTGCCAGCAGTGGGACTGACTACAATGAGCAGTTCTTC
>TRBV28|15|TRBJ2-7|TRBD1|few
CASSFHQGATLEQYF
TGTGCCAGCAGTTTTCACCAGGGGGCTACGCTCGAGCAGTACTTC
>TRBV28|14|TRBJ1-6|-|-
CASTNRDTNSPLHF
TGTGCCAGCACCAACCGGGACACCAATTCACCCCTCCACTTT
>TRBV5-6|15|TRBJ2-3|TRBD1|-
CASSLSGQVTDTQYF
TGTGCCAGCAGCTTGTCTGGACAGGTTACAGATACGCAGTATTTT
>TRBV5-1|13|TRBJ1-2|-|-
CASSLGQGGGYTF
TGCGCCAGCAGCTTGGGTCAGGGAGGTGGCTACACCTTC
>TRBV5-1|13|TRBJ1-2|-|-
CASSLGASYGYTF
TGCGCCAGCAGCTTGGGGGCAAGCTATGGCTACACCTTC
>TRBV19|16|TRBJ2-2|-|-
CASSIDLWPNTGELFF
TGTGCCAGTAGTATAGATCTTTGGCCAAACACCGGGGAGCTGTTTTTT